The next 3 T cell receptor beta chains were all read from a single sample in a study of T cell repertoires in cytomegalovirus infection (dated by TCRdb to the late 2010s). Sequencing was carried out with an Illumina HiSeq 1500. TCRdb's own reprocessing of the public reads used fastp at Q25 and MiXCR and kept productive beta chains. One record per CDR3 amino acid sequence lists the most common genes and DNA. Counted in this sample were hundreds of thousands of distinct CDR3 sequences; 20% to 25% of them appeared once. Approximately 8.2% of the sample is held by the ten biggest clonotypes. Input material: CD8+ T cells from PBMCs. These receptors were taken from a human donor in good health (CMV status not recorded). Some clones in this sample may be carry-over from other donors' samples.

This chain links TRBV20-1 with TRBJ1-1, with D perhaps matching TRBD1 (5 bases). There are 15 residues in the CDR3. Trimming removed 0 bases from V and 0 bases from J, with 11 bases in between. Looked up from germline, CDR1 is DFQATT and CDR2 is SNEGSKA (reference sequence). The CDR3 sequence is CSARDRGHLNTEAFF. The CDR3 DNA sequence: TGCAGTGCTAGAGATCGTGGACACCTGAACACTGAAGCTTTCTTT.

Turning to this clonotype: One base away lies a much larger clone, so this may be a sequencing read error. The gene calls are TRBV7-2 and TRBJ1-1; tentative D call: TRBD1 (5 bases). Per germline, CDR1 SGHTA and CDR2 FQGNSA. The CDR3 is 12 amino acids. CDR3 sequence (DNA): TGTGTCAGCAGCTTGGGGACGGATGAAGCTTTCTTT. Translated, it gives CVSSLGTDEAFF.

Concerning this clonotype: A much larger clonotype is one base distant, so this may be a read error. CDR3 sequence reads: CAISESMAGNYNEQFF. CDR3 coding DNA: TGTGCCATCAGTGAGTCGATGGCAGGGAACTACAATGAGCAGTTCTTC. The chain combines TRBV10-3 with TRBJ2-1, with D perhaps matching TRBD1 (5 bases). The CDR3 contains 16 residues. Germline V gene data show CDR1 as ENHRY and CDR2 as SYGVKD. V gave up 0 bases and J gave up 3 bases, with 12 bases separating them.